This passage covers 10 T cell receptor beta chains from one sample sequenced in a study of T cell responses to AZD1222 COVID-19 vaccine. Produced via immunoSEQ multiplex PCR; TCRdb's table is partial and in-frame only. The repertoire holds 100,000 to 150,000 clones, with roughly 85% as singletons. Sequencing was performed on peripheral blood, taken on day 0 of AZD1222 vaccination. The receptors derive from an adult in good health.

J is TRBJ2-7 and V is TRBV5-1; D perhaps matches TRBD2 (5 bases). From germline, CDR1 is SGHRS and CDR2 YFSETQ. The CDR3 spans 13 residues. V was clipped by 4 bases and J by 3 bases, with 11 bases between them. The CDR3 is CASSLEGIYEQYF. CDR3 DNA: TGCGCCAGCAGCCTAGAGGGAATCTACGAGCAGTACTTC.

The rearrangement links TRBV28 to TRBJ1-1; D is unresolved. The V end was cut by 11 bases, the J end by 6 bases, with 25 bases between. This CDR3 spans 15 amino acids. Germline lookup yields CDR1 MDHEN and CDR2 SYDVKM. In nucleotides, the CDR3 is TGTGCCGTTCGCACAGCGCACCGGTCGAGCGCTGAAGCTTTCTTT. Translation: CAVRTAHRSSAEAFF.

The rearrangement uses TRBV3-1 (or the pseudogene TRBV3-2) and TRBJ1-5; 7 positions agree with TRBD1. The junction had 10 bases not matched to a gene; V was cut back by 1 base and J by 16 bases. The V gene's germline CDR1 is LGHDT and CDR2 YNNKEL (reference sequence). The length of the CDR3 is 13 residues. The CDR3 region is CASSQVRQGLKHF. In nucleotides, the CDR3 is TGTGCCAGCAGCCAAGTTCGACAGGGCCTGAAACATTTT.

The chain recombines TRBV20-1 with TRBJ1-2; D might be TRBD1 (5 bases). The length of the CDR3 is 15 residues. The V end was cut by 3 bases, the J end by 8 bases, with 22 bases between. Germline CDR1 and CDR2: DFQATT and SNEGSKA (reference sequence). The CDR3 loop reads CSASSQARQIGGYTF. For the CDR3, the DNA is TGCAGTGCTAGTAGCCAGGCCCGACAGATAGGAGGCTACACCTTC.

The rearrangement uses TRBV6-2 or TRBV6-3 and TRBJ1-1, with D unresolved. V was cut by 5 bases and J by 3 bases, with 13 bases left in between. CDR3 length: 14 residues. CDR1 is MNHEY, CDR2 SVGEGT, per germline. CDR3 DNA sequence: TGTGCCAGCAGTCCGGGGAGAGGGCACACTGAAGCTTTCTTT. It yields the protein CASSPGRGHTEAFF.

This clone was seen a handful of times. This CDR3 reads CASSQGFLGDRDYEQYF. DNA of the CDR3: TGTGCCAGCAGCCAAGGATTCTTAGGGGACAGGGACTACGAGCAGTACTTC. The V call is TRBV5-4, the J call TRBJ2-7, with 9 nucleotides matching TRBD1. With V trimmed by 4 bases and J by 3 bases, 14 bases remained unmatched. Germline V gene lookup returns CDR1 SGHNT and CDR2 YYREEE (reference sequence). The CDR3 is made up of 17 amino acids.

The rearrangement links TRBV25-1 to TRBJ2-5; D perhaps matches TRBD2 (5 bases). Trimming stripped 1 base from V and 4 bases from J, with 10 bases between. CDR1 MGHDK and CDR2 SYGVNS come from the germline V gene. The CDR3 spans 14 residues. CDR3 sequence: CASSESLAGETQYF. The DNA for the CDR3 is TGTGCCAGCAGTGAATCCCTAGCCGGAGAGACCCAGTACTTC.

The chain has TRBV11-3 and TRBJ2-2, with D tentatively TRBD2 (5 bases). Germline values: CDR1 SGHNT, CDR2 YENEEA. V was cut by 3 bases and J by 4 bases, with 15 bases left in between. CDR3 length: 16 residues. As DNA, the CDR3 is TGTGCCAGCAGCTTCGGGCCCCGGCGGGCCACCGGGGAGCTGTTTTTT. Translation gives CASSFGPRRATGELFF.

The CDR3 protein is CASSLTGQSGGELFF. In DNA form, the CDR3 reads TGCGCCAGCAGCTTGACCGGACAGAGCGGCGGGGAGCTGTTTTTT. V is TRBV5-1 and J is TRBJ2-2; a weak D match, TRBD1 (6 bases). The V and J ends lost 1 base and 7 bases respectively, with 14 bases between them. Germline values: CDR1 SGHRS, CDR2 YFSETQ. The CDR3 contains 15 residues.

The genes are TRBV24-1 and TRBJ1-5; D may be TRBD1 (5 bases). Trimming removed 10 bases at V and 2 bases at J, with 11 bases between. The germline gives CDR1 KGHDR, CDR2 SFDVKD. This CDR3 region has 13 residues. This CDR3 reads CATGEGGNQPQHF. In nucleotides, the CDR3 is TGTGCCACGGGGGAGGGTGGCAATCAGCCCCAGCATTTT.